This record concerns one T cell receptor (beta chain) sequence. V lost 3 bases and J lost 0, with 15 bases in between. The CDR3 consists of 17 residues. Germline CDR1 reads LNHDA; CDR2 reads SQIVND (reference sequence). MiXCR, run by TCRdb on the reads, gives a single entry per CDR3 protein. The table includes some 680,000 distinct CDR3 sequences, about 40% detected once. The data derive from a study of T cell repertoires in cytomegalovirus infection. Study context: Matching HLA type and CMV infection were both indicated by public TCR beta signatures.

Sequencing input: PBMCs. The V call is TRBV19, the J call TRBJ2-1, with D maybe TRBD2 (5 bases). The sequence came from a human donor in good health (CMV status not recorded). Some clones in this sample may be carry-over from other donors' samples. The CDR3 loop is CASSISGLPSSYNEQFF. The CDR3 nucleotides read TGTGCCAGTAGTATTTCTGGACTCCCGAGCTCCTACAATGAGCAGTTCTTC.